The 2 T cell receptor beta chains below come from one sample, sequenced in a study of OX40 agonist ivuxolimab in advanced cancers. Generated by immunoSEQ multiplex PCR, the TCRdb table keeps only in-frame clones and is missing some. The table includes about 59,000 clones, roughly 84% detected once. This specimen consisted of CD4+ or CD8+ T cells sorted from blood, obtained in a trial of the OX40 agonist ivuxolimab. These receptors all come from an adult with an advanced solid tumor such as melanoma, head and neck, liver or kidney cancer.

V gene TRBV28 combines with J gene TRBJ1-5, with a tentative D call TRBD1 (6 bases). V was shortened by 3 bases and J by 0 bases, with 15 bases between the two germline ends. From germline, CDR1 is MDHEN and CDR2 SYDVKM. CDR3 size: 17 residues. The CDR3 protein is CASSFRQGSYSNQPQHF. CDR3 coding DNA: TGTGCCAGCAGTTTCAGGCAGGGGTCGTATAGCAATCAGCCCCAGCATTTT.

The CDR3 DNA sequence: TGTGCCAGCTTACCGTCGGTCTTCCGGTCCTACAATGAGCAGTTCTTC. The encoded protein is CASLPSVFRSYNEQFF. The chain recombines TRBV2 with TRBJ2-1; D gene ambiguous. Trimming took 8 bases from V and 1 from J, leaving 18 bases between them. The CDR3 loop spans 16 amino acids. The germline V gene encodes CDR1 SNHLY and CDR2 FYNNEI.